The present entry profiles one T cell receptor (beta chain) with its context. Its cognate antigen is unknown. TCRdb independently ran MiXCR on the RT-PCR reads; one entry per CDR3 protein. This table has fewer than 600,000 distinct CDR3 sequences, approximately 7.7% appearing once. This record belongs to a study of response to subunit inactivated influenza vaccine. Overall study results and limits: Only a handful of new T cells, the authors suggested, are recruited with each seasonal influenza vaccination.

The CDR3 is made up of 17 amino acids. V lost 5 bases, J lost 6 bases, and 16 bases stayed unmatched. The V gene's germline CDR1 is MNHNS and CDR2 SASEGT. Sequencing was performed on PBMCs from blood, taken roughly 24 months after vaccination. The receptor was isolated from a man in his fifties or sixties who received an inactivated influenza vaccine. The chain uses TRBV6-1 and TRBJ2-1; TRBD1 agrees at 7 bases. The CDR3: CASSPRRGGPFVNEQFF. The CDR3 DNA reads TGTGCCAGCAGTCCCCGCCGAGGGGGCCCCTTTGTCAATGAGCAGTTCTTC.